Shown below are 9 T cell receptor beta chains from a single sample sequenced in a study of cytomegalovirus exposure and HLA in healthy donors. Method: immunoSEQ multiplex PCR; TCRdb's copy keeps in-frame clones and lacks some. The data show under 250,000 clones, with 80% to 90% seen just once and about 2% held by the top ten. Sequenced material: PBMCs. The origin of the receptors is a woman aged 18-30 years in good health and CMV-seropositive.

CDR3 sequence reads: CASIGTDPGELFF. The CDR3 DNA reads as TGCGCCAGCATTGGGACAGATCCCGGGGAGCTGTTTTTT. This chain connects TRBV5-1 to TRBJ2-2, with 7 bases identical to TRBD1. V was clipped by 6 bases and J by 6 bases; unmatched bases: 5. The CDR3 totals 13 residues. The germline V gene encodes CDR1 SGHRS and CDR2 YFSETQ.

This sequence joins TRBV30 and TRBJ1-2; D not certain. The CDR3 length is 12 residues. Trimming removed 4 bases from V and 5 bases from J, with 11 bases in between. Germline V lookup: CDR1 GTSNPN, CDR2 SVGIG (reference sequence). CDR3 in DNA: TGTGCCTGGACCCCGGGATCTTATGGCTACACCTTC. It codes for CAWTPGSYGYTF.

The chain couples TRBV25-1 to TRBJ2-3; 9 nucleotides align to TRBD2. The CDR3 spans 17 residues. Looked up from germline, CDR1 is MGHDK and CDR2 is SYGVNS. V lost 7 bases, J lost 4 bases, and 15 bases stayed unmatched. The CDR3 region is CASTLRGAGGPPDTQYF. DNA for the CDR3: TGTGCCAGCACCCTTCGCGGGGCGGGAGGGCCCCCAGATACGCAGTATTTT. The full variable domain, in which reference TRBV25-1 and TRBJ2-3 provide the parts outside the CDR3, is EADIYQTPRYLVIGTGKKITLECSQTMGHDKMYWYQQDPGMELHLIHYSYGVNSTEKGDLSSESTVSRIRTEHFPLTLESARPSHTSQYLCASTLRGAGGPPDTQYFGPGTRLTVL.

The table lists this clone with a few counts. This chain joins TRBV7-9 and TRBJ2-7; possible D gene TRBD2, 8 bases. The germline V gene encodes CDR1 SEHNR and CDR2 FQNEAQ (reference sequence). The CDR3 is 16 amino acids. V lost 4 bases, J lost 5 bases, and 21 bases lay in between. The chain's CDR3 is CASSSGGDSSSDEQYF. CDR3 bases: TGTGCCAGCAGCTCGGGGGGGGACAGCTCGTCGGACGAGCAGTACTTC.

The chain employs TRBV6-5 and TRBJ2-2, with 7 bases matching TRBD2. The CDR3 is 16 residues long. Germline loops: CDR1 MNHEY, CDR2 SVGAGI. The V and J ends lost 4 bases and 0 bases, in that order; junction bases with no gene match: 5. CDR3 region: CASSSTSASNTGELFF. The CDR3 DNA sequence: TGTGCCAGCAGTTCCACTAGCGCGTCGAACACCGGGGAGCTGTTTTTT.

This chain links TRBV6-4 with TRBJ1-1, with D maybe TRBD1 (5 bases). Germline V gives CDR1 MRHNA, CDR2 SNTAGT. The CDR3 loop spans 14 amino acids. Trimming pared 5 bases from V and 7 bases from J, leaving 17 bases between. The chain's CDR3 is CASSPREGTLEAFF. As DNA, the CDR3 is TGTGCCAGCAGTCCAAGGGAGGGGACTCTTGAAGCTTTCTTT.

The J gene is TRBJ2-7, the V gene TRBV6-6, with 12 bases matching TRBD2. Germline V CDR1 and CDR2: MNHNY, SVGAGI (reference sequence). The CDR3 totals 15 residues. Trimming took 6 bases from V and 4 from J; bases not matched to a gene: 7. The CDR3 protein is CASRTGTSGYYEQYF. DNA of the CDR3: TGTGCCAGCAGGACCGGGACTAGCGGGTATTACGAGCAGTACTTC.

The chain has TRBV5-1 and TRBJ1-1; no reliable D call. Germline lookup yields CDR1 SGHRS and CDR2 YFSETQ. The length of the CDR3 is 15 residues. The V gene lost 7 bases and the J gene lost 0 bases, with 16 bases spanning the gap. The CDR3 region has the DNA TGCGCCAGCCGCCGGGTGGAGGGCCTGAACACTGAAGCTTTCTTT. This translates into CASRRVEGLNTEAFF. Complete variable domain (other parts from reference TRBV5-1 and TRBJ1-1): KAGVTQTPRYLIKTRGQQVTLSCSPISGHRSVSWYQQTPGQGLQFLFEYFSETQRNKGNFPGRFSGRQFSNSRSEMNVSTLELGDSALYLCASRRVEGLNTEAFFGQGTRLTVV.

The V gene is TRBV5-4, the J gene TRBJ1-1, with 8 bases lining up with TRBD1. V lost 4 bases to trimming and J lost 0 bases; unmatched junction nucleotides: 5. CDR1 SGHNT and CDR2 YYREEE come from the germline V gene (reference sequence). The CDR3 covers 15 residues. The CDR3 nucleotides are TGTGCCAGCAGCATTCCGGACAGGGTGAACACTGAAGCTTTCTTT. It translates to CASSIPDRVNTEAFF.